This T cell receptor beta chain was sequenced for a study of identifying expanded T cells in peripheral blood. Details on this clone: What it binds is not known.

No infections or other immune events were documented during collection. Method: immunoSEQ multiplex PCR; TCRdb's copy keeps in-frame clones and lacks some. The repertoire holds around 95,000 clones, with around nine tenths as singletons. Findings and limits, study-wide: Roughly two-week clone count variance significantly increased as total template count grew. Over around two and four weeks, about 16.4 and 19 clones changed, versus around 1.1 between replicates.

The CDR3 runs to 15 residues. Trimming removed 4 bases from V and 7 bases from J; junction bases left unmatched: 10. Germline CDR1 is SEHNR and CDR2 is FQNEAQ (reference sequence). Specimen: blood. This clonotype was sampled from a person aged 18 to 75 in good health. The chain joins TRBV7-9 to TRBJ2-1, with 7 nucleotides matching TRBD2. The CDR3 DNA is TGTGCCAGCAGCTGGGGGGGTAGTGAGGGAAATGAGCAGTTCTTC. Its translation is CASSWGGSEGNEQFF.